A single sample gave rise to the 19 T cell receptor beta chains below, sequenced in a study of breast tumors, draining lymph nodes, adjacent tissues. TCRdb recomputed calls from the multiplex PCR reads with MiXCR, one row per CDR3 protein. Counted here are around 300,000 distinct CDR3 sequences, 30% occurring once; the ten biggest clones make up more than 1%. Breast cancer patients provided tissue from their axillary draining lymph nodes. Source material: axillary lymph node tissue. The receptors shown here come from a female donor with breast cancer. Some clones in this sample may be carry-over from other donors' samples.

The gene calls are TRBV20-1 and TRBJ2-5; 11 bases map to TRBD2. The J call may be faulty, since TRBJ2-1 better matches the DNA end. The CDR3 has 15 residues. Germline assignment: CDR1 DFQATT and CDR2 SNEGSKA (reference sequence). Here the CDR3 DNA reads TGCAGTGCTAGGGCCACTAGCGGGAGTTGGAATGAGCAGTTCTTC. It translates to CSARATSGSWNEQFF.

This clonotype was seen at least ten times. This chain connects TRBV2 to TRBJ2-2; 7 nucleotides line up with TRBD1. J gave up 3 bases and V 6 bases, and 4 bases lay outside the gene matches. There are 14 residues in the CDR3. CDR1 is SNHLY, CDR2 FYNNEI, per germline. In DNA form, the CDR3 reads TGTGCCAGCAGGGGGACAGACCACACCGGGGAGCTGTTTTTT. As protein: CASRGTDHTGELFF.

CDR3 residues: CSASLQGGRPDTQYF. The CDR3 region has the DNA TGCAGTGCTAGCCTTCAGGGCGGGAGACCAGATACGCAGTATTTT. The rearrangement joins TRBV20-1 to TRBJ2-3, with 7 bases lining up with TRBD2. CDR3 length: 15 residues. J lost 4 bases, V lost 3 bases, and 10 bases had no gene match. Germline lookup yields CDR1 DFQATT and CDR2 SNEGSKA (reference sequence).

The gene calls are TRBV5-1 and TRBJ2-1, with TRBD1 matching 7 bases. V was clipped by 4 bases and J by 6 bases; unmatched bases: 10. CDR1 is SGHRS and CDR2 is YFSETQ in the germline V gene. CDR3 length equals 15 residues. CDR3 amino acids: CASSDRDSFVNEQFF. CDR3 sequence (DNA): TGCGCCAGCAGCGACCGGGACAGTTTCGTCAATGAGCAGTTCTTC.

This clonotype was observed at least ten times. The CDR3 sequence is CASSLYGQGRRTDTQYF. The DNA for the CDR3 is TGTGCCAGCAGCTTGTACGGACAGGGAAGGCGCACAGATACGCAGTATTTT. V gene TRBV5-6 combines with J gene TRBJ2-3; 8 positions agree with TRBD1. V shed 1 base, J shed 1 base, and the junction held 8 bases outside the gene matches. This CDR3 has 17 amino acids. Germline loops: CDR1 SGHDT, CDR2 YYEEEE.

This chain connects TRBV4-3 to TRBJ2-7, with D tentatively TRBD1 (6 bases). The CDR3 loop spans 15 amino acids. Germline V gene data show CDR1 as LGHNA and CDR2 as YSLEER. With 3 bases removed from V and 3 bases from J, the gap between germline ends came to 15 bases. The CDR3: CASSQIPGDGYEQYF. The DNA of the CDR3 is TGCGCCAGCAGCCAGATTCCAGGGGATGGCTACGAGCAGTACTTC.

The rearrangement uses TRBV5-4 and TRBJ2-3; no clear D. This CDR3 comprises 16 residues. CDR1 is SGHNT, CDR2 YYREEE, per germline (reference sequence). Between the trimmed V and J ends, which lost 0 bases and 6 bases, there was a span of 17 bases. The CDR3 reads CASSLELPAQVDTQYF. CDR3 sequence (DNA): TGTGCCAGCAGCTTGGAGCTCCCAGCGCAGGTGGATACGCAGTATTTT.

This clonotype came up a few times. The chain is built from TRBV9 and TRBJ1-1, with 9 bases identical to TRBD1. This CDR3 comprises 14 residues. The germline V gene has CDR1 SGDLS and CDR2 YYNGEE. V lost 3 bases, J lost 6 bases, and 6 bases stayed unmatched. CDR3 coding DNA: TGTGCCAGCAGCGGGGGACAGGGAGGGGCTGAAGCTTTCTTT. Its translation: CASSGGQGGAEAFF. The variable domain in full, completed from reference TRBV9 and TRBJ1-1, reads DSGVTQTPKHLITATGQRVTLRCSPRSGDLSVYWYQQSLDQGLQFLIQYYNGEERAKGNILERFSAQQFPDLHSELNLSSLELGDSALYFCASSGGQGGAEAFFGQGTRLTVV.

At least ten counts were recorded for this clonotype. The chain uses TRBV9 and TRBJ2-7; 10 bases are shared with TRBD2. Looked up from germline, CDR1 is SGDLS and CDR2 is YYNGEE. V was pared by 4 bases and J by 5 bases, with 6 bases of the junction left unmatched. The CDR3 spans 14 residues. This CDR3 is CASSKTGTSDEQYF. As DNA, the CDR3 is TGTGCCAGCAGCAAAACCGGGACTAGCGACGAGCAGTACTTC.

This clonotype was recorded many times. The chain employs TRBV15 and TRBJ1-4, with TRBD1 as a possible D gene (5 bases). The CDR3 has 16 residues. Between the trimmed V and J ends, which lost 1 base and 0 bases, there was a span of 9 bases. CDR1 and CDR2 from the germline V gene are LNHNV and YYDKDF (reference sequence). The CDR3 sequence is CATSRGWGTTNEKLFF. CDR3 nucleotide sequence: TGTGCCACCAGCAGAGGTTGGGGCACAACTAATGAAAAACTGTTTTTT.

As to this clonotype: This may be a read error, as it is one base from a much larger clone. CDR3 sequence: CASSYLGTGERYF. For the CDR3, the DNA is TGTGCCAGCAGTTACCTCGGGACGGGCGAGCGGTACTTC. The rearrangement joins TRBV10-3 to TRBJ2-7, with D perhaps matching TRBD1 or TRBD2 (5 bases each). CDR3 size: 13 residues. CDR1 ENHRY and CDR2 SYGVKD come from the germline V gene.

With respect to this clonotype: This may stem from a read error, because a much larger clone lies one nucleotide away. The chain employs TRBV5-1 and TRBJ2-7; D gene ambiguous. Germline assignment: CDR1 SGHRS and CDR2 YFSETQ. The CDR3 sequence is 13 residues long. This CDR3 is CASSLRSFYDQYF. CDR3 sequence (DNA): TGCGCCAGCAGCTTGCGGAGCTTCTACGACCAGTACTTC.

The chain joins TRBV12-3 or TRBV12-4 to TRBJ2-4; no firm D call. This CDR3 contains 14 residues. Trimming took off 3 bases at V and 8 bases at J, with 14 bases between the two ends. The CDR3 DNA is TGTGCCAGCAGTTTCCAGGAATCGAAATACATTCAGTACTTC. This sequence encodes CASSFQESKYIQYF.

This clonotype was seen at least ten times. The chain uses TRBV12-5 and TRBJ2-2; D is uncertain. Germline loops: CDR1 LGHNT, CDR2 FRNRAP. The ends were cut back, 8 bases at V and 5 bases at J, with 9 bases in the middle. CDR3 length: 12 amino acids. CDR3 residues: CASTQGTGELFF. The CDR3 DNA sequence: TGTGCTAGTACCCAAGGGACCGGGGAGCTGTTTTTT. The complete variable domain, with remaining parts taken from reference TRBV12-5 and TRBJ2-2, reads DARVTQTPRHKVTEMGQEVTMRCQPILGHNTVFWYRQTMMQGLELLAYFRNRAPLDDSGMPKDRFSAEMPDATLATLKIQPSEPRDSAVYFCASTQGTGELFFGEGSRLTVL.

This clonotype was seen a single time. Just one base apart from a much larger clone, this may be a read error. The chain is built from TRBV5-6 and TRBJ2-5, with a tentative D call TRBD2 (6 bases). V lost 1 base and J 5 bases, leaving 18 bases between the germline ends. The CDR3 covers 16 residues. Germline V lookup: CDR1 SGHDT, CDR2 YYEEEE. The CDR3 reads CASSLPTAGAMETQYF. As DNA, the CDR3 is TGTGCCAGCAGCTTGCCAACAGCGGGCGCTATGGAGACCCAGTACTTC.

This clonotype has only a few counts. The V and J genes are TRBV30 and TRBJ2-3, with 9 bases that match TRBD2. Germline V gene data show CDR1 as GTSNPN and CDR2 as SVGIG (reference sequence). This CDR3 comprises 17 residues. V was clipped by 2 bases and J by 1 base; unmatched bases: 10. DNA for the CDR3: TGTGCCTGGAGTTCATTCGGACTAGCGTGGGGCACAGATACGCAGTATTTT. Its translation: CAWSSFGLAWGTDTQYF.

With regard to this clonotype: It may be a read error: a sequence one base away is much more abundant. CDR3 DNA sequence: TGCGCCAGCAGCCGACTATTAGTGGGGATTGTTCCCAATGAGCAGTTCTTC. It encodes CASSRLLVGIVPNEQFF. The V gene is TRBV7-3, the J gene TRBJ2-1; TRBD2 is a possible D gene (5 bases). The germline CDR1 and CDR2 sequences are SGHTA and FQGTGA. CDR3 length: 17 residues.

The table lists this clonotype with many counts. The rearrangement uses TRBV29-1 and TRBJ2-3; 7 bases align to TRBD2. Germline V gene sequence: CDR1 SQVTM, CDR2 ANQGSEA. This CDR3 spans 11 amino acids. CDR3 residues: CNGLEGDTQYF. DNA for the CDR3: TGCAATGGACTAGAGGGAGATACGCAGTATTTT.

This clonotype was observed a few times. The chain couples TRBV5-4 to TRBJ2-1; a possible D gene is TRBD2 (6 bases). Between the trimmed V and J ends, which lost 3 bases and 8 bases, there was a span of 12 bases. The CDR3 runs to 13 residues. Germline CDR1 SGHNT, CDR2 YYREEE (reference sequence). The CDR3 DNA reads TGTGCCAGCAGCTCGGTAGGGGACTATGAGCAGTTCTTC. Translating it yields CASSSVGDYEQFF.